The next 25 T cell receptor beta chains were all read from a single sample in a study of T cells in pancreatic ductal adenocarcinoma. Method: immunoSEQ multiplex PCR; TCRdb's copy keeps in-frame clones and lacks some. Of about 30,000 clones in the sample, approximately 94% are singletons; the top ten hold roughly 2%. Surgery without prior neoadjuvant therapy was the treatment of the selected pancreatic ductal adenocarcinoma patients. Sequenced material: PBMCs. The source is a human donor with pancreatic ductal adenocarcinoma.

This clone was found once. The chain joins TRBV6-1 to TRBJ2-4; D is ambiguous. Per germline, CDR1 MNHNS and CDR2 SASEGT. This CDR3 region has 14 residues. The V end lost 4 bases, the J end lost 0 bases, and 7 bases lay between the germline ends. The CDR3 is CASSASVAKNIQYF. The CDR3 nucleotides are TGTGCCAGCAGTGCTTCGGTAGCCAAAAACATTCAGTACTTC.

CDR3: CASSQYQDTQYF. In nucleotides, the CDR3 is TGTGCCAGTAGTCAATATCAAGATACGCAGTATTTT. The chain employs TRBV19 and TRBJ2-3; D not resolved. From germline, CDR1 is LNHDA and CDR2 SQIVND (reference sequence). This CDR3 is built from 12 residues. Between the trimmed V and J ends, which lost 5 bases and 5 bases, there was a span of 8 bases.

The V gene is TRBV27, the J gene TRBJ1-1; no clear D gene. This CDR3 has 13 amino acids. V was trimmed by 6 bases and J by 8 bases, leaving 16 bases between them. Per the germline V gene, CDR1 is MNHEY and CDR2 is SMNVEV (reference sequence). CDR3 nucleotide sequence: TGTGCCAGCAGCAAAGCTTCGGGGTTAGAAGCTTTCTTT. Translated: CASSKASGLEAFF.

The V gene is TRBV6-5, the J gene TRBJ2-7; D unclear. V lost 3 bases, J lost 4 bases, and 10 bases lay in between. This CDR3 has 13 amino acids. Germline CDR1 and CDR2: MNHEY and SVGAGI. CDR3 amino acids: CASSYRSGYEQYF. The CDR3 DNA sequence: TGTGCCAGCAGTTATAGGTCCGGGTACGAGCAGTACTTC.

The CDR3 sequence is CASSFARAEAFF. The DNA for the CDR3 is TGTGCCAGCAGCTTTGCGCGGGCTGAAGCTTTCTTT. The rearrangement uses TRBV13 and TRBJ1-1; unclear D gene. This CDR3 comprises 12 residues. V gave up 3 bases and J gave up 6 bases, with 8 bases separating them. The germline gives CDR1 PRHDT, CDR2 FYEKMQ (reference sequence).

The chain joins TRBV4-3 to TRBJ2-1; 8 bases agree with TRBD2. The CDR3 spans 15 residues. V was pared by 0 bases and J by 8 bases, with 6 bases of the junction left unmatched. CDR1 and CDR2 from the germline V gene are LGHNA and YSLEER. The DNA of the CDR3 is TGCGCCAGCAGCCAAGATTCCGGGAGGGCCGATGAGCAGTTCTTC. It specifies CASSQDSGRADEQFF.

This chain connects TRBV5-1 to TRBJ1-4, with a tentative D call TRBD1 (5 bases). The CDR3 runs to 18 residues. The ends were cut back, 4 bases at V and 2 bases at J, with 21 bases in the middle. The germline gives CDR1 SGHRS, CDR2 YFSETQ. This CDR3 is CASSAGTLSGTTNEKLFF. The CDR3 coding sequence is TGCGCCAGCAGCGCCGGGACCCTTAGCGGAACGACTAATGAAAAACTGTTTTTT.

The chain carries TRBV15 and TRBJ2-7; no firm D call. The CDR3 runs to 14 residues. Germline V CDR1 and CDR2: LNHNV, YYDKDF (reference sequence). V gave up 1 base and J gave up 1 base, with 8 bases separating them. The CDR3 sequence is CATSRGVRSYEQYF. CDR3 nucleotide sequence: TGTGCCACCAGCAGAGGGGTCAGGTCCTACGAGCAGTACTTC.

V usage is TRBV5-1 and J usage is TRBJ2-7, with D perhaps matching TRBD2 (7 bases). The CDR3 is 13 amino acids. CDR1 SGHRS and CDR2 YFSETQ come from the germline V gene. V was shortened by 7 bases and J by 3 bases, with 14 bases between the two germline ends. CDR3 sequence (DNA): TGCGCCAGCGGACCCGGGGGGCACTACGAGCAGTACTTC. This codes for CASGPGGHYEQYF.

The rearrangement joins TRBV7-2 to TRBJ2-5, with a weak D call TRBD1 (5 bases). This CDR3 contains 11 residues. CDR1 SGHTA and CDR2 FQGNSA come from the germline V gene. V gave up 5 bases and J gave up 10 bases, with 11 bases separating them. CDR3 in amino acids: CASSTGQIQYF. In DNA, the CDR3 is TGTGCCAGCAGCACCGGACAAATCCAGTACTTC.

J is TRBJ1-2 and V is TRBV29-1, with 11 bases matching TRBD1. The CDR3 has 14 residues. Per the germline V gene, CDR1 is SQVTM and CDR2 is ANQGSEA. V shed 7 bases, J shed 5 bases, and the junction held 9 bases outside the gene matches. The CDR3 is CSARTGGKVYGYTF. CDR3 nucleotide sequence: TGCAGCGCCAGGACAGGGGGCAAAGTTTATGGCTACACCTTC.

The CDR3 is CASSPQGLETQYF. CDR3 nucleotides: TGTGCCAGCTCACCACAGGGTTTGGAGACCCAGTACTTC. V and J are TRBV18 and TRBJ2-5; D call uncertain. Germline V lookup: CDR1 KGHSH, CDR2 LQKENI. The V gene lost 1 base and the J gene lost 5 bases, with 8 bases spanning the gap. This CDR3 is built from 13 residues.

The CDR3 loop is CASSLRDHEQYF. Written as DNA, the CDR3 is TGTGCCAGCAGCTTAAGGGACCACGAGCAGTACTTC. The chain is built from TRBV5-5 and TRBJ2-7; D could derive from TRBD1 or TRBD2 (5 bases each). The CDR3 runs 12 residues. The V end lost 2 bases, the J end lost 5 bases, and 8 bases lay between the germline ends. Germline V CDR1 and CDR2: SGHKS, YYEKEE (reference sequence).

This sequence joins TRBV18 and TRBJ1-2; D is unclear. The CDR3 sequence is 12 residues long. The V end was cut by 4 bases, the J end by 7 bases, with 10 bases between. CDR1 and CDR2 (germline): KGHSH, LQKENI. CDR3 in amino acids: CASSRADGGYTF. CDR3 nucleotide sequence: TGTGCCAGCTCACGGGCGGATGGTGGCTACACCTTC.

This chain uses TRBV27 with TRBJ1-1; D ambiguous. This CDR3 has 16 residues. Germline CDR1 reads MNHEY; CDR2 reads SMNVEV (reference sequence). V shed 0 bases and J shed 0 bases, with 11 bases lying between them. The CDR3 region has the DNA TGTGCCAGCAGTTTATCGCAGGCTGTCATGAACACTGAAGCTTTCTTT. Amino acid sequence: CASSLSQAVMNTEAFF.

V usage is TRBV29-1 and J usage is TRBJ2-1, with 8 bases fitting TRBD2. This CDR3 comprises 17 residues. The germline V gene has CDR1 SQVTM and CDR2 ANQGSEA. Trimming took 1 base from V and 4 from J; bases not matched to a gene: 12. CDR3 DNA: TGCAGCGTTGAAGGCATTTTAAGCGGGAGCTCTTACAATGAGCAGTTCTTC. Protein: CSVEGILSGSSYNEQFF.

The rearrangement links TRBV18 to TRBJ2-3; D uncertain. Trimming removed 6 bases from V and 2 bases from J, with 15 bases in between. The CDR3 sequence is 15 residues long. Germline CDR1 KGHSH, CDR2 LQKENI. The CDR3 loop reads CASSLGSRATDTQYF. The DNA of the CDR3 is TGTGCCAGCTCCCTAGGATCCCGCGCCACAGATACGCAGTATTTT.

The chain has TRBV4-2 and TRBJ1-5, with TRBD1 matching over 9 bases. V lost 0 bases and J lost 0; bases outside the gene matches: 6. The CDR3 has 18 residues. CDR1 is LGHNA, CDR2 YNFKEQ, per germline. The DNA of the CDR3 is TGTGCCAGCAGCCAAGAGTGGACAGGGGTCTATAGCAATCAGCCCCAGCATTTT. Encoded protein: CASSQEWTGVYSNQPQHF.

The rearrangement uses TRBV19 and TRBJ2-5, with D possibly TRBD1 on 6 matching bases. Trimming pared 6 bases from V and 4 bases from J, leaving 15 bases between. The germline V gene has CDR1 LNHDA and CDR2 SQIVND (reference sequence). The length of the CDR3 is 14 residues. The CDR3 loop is CASRPRGSGETQYF. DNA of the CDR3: TGTGCCAGTAGACCTAGGGGGAGCGGAGAGACCCAGTACTTC.

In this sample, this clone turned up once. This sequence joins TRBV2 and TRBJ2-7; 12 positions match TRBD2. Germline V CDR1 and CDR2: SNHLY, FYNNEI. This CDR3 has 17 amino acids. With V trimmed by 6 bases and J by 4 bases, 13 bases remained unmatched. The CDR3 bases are TGTGCCAGCAGGCGGCTAGCGGGAGGGCCGGGGGCTTACGAGCAGTACTTC. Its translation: CASRRLAGGPGAYEQYF.

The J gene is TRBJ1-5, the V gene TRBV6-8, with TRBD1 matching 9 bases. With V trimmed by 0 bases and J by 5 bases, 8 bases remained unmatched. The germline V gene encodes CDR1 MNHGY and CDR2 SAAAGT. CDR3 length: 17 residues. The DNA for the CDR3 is TGTGCCAGCAGTTACTCCGGGGACAGGGTAATGGATCAGCCCCAGCATTTT. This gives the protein CASSYSGDRVMDQPQHF.

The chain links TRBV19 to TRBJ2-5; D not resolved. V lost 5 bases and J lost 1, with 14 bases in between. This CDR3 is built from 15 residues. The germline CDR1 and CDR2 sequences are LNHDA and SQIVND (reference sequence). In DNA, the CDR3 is TGTGCCAGTAGTTCTCGACAACGGACCCAAGAGACCCAGTACTTC. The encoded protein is CASSSRQRTQETQYF.

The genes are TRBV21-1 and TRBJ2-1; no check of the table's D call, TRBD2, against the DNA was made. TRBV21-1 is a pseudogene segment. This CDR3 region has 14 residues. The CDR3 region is CASSRSAGVNEQFF. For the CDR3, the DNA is TGTGCCAGCAGCAGAAGTGCGGGAGTCAATGAGCAGTTCTTC.

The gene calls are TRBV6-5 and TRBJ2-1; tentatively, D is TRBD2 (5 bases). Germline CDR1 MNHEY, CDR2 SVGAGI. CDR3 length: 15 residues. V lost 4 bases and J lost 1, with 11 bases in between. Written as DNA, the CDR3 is TGTGCCAGCAGTTTATACCGGAGGTCCTACAATGAGCAGTTCTTC. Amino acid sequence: CASSLYRRSYNEQFF.

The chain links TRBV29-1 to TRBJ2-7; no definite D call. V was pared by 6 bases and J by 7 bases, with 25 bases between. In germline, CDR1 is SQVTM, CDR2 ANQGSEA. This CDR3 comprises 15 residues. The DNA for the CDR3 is TGCAGCGTACGGTCGATGAGGCAGGTCGATGGGGAGCAGTACTTC. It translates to CSVRSMRQVDGEQYF.